This paragraph covers one TCR beta chain sequence. Its antigen is not known. The data stem from a study of cytomegalovirus exposure and HLA in healthy donors. General study findings and limits: TCR beta V- and J-gene trimming, according to a later analysis, was linked to a missense DCLRE1C variant.

CDR3 length: 19 amino acids. Germline lookup yields CDR1 MGHRA and CDR2 YSYEKL. With 0 bases removed from V and 4 bases from J, the gap between germline ends came to 23 bases. PCR involved 60 Vbeta and 13 Jbeta primers. Repertoires were generated with immunoSEQ multiplex PCR, while TCRdb's copy carries only in-frame clones and drops some. In the table there are over 120,000 clones, approximately 70% of which are singletons. The gene calls are TRBV4-1 and TRBJ2-3, with D possibly TRBD2 on 6 matching bases. The clonotype comes from an older woman in good health and CMV-seropositive. Sequenced: PBMCs. The CDR3 spells CASSQDPHRGRPGADTQYF. DNA of the CDR3: TGCGCCAGCAGCCAAGATCCCCACCGGGGGAGACCGGGAGCAGATACGCAGTATTTT.